The clone carrying this T cell receptor (beta chain) was detected a few times. Its antigen remains unknown. This CDR3 region has 13 residues. The germline CDR1 and CDR2 sequences are MDHEN and SYDVKM. V was clipped by 2 bases and J by 2 bases, with 6 bases between them. The data originate from a study of shared clonotypes between healthy human individuals. Overall study: The cohort had two women and a few men, ages 18 to 49. Points from the study as a whole: A handful of donors showed sharing of approximately 5% of naive CD4 clonotypes. Sampling was confined to blood; repertoires within tissues likely differ.

Here immunoSEQ multiplex PCR was the method, and the copy in TCRdb shows in-frame clones only, minus some. The profile shows about 1 million clones, roughly 80% of them singletons. The V and J genes are TRBV28 and TRBJ2-5; no reliable D call. Source material: memory CD4+ T cells sorted from blood. Subset reported: CD45RA-negative fraction. The sequence derives from a man aged 18 to 29 in good health. CDR3: CASSLALQETQYF. The CDR3, as DNA: TGTGCCAGCAGTTTAGCACTACAAGAGACCCAGTACTTC.